A selection of T cell receptor beta chains follows, all from one sample in a study of metastatic and nonmetastatic thyroid tumors. TCRdb reanalyzed the PCR reads via MiXCR. The sample lists approximately 30,000 clones, 7.4% occurring once. Sample: blood. These TCRs come from a female donor with papillary thyroid cancer or a benign thyroid nodule (not recorded which). Some clones in this sample may be carry-over from other donors' samples. Both conserved end residues are part of each CDR3. The D gene is left open where the match is weak. Size tells how often a clone was seen (once, few, many) or the class of an expanded clone, and some rows leave it out.

-	TRBV6-1	TRBJ2-5	many	TGTGCCAGCAGTCCAGGGGTAGAGACCCAGTACTTC	CASSPGVETQYF
-	TRBV4-3	TRBJ1-4	many	TGCGCCAGCAGCCAAGGGGATAGTAATGAAAAACTGTTTTTT	CASSQGDSNEKLFF
-	TRBV2	TRBJ1-2	many	TGTGCCAGCAGGGCGGCCAGGGAGAAGGACTACACCTTC	CASRAAREKDYTF
TRBD2	TRBV20-1	TRBJ2-3	many	TGCAGTGCTCCTGGGAGGAGGGCGGGAGGCACAGATACGCAGTATTTT	CSAPGRRAGGTDTQYF
-	TRBV11-3	TRBJ2-3	many	TGTGCCAGCAGCTTAGGAGGGTTCGCAGATACGCAGTATTTT	CASSLGGFADTQYF
-	TRBV5-1	TRBJ2-7	many	TGCGCCAGCAGCTTAGGGGACGTTTACGAGCAGTACTTC	CASSLGDVYEQYF
-	TRBV6-1	TRBJ2-7	many	TGTGCCAGCGGCCCCGCACAAACCTACGAGCAGTACTTC	CASGPAQTYEQYF
-	TRBV6-2/TRBV6-3	TRBJ1-1	many	TGTGCCAGCAGTTTGAGGACGACCCGGAGGGGTGAAGCTTTCTTT	CASSLRTTRRGEAFF
-	TRBV6-1	TRBJ1-5	many	TGTGCCAGCCGAGGGACAATCAATAGCAATCAGCCCCAGCATTTT	CASRGTINSNQPQHF
TRBD1	TRBV30	TRBJ1-1	many	TGTGCCTGGACCCGGACAGGGACCACTGAAGCTTTCTTT	CAWTRTGTTEAFF
-	TRBV2	TRBJ1-5	many	TGTGCCAGCAACGAACAGGGCAGGGGTCAGCCCCAACATTTT	CASNEQGRGQPQHF
-	TRBV20-1	TRBJ1-3	many	TGCAGTGCTAGAGTTGGCTTGGGGGTATTTAGTGGAAACACCATATATTTT	CSARVGLGVFSGNTIYF
-	TRBV7-2	TRBJ1-6	many	TGTGCCAGCAGCTTAGGGGAGCGTCCTACCTATAATTCACCCCTCCACTTT	CASSLGERPTYNSPLHF
TRBD1	TRBV4-1	TRBJ1-4	-	TGCGCCAGCAGCCAAGATCCCGGACAGGGTTATGAAAAACTGTTTTTT	CASSQDPGQGYEKLFF
TRBD1	TRBV6-5	TRBJ1-4	many	TGTGCCAGCAGTTTCAGACTTGGACAGGGGTTTACAACTAATGAAAAACTGTTTTTT	CASSFRLGQGFTTNEKLFF
TRBD2	TRBV9	TRBJ2-7	many	TGTGCCAGCAGCGCGGGGGGTACTTACGAGCAGTACTTC	CASSAGGTYEQYF
TRBD1	TRBV24-1	TRBJ2-6	many	TGTGCCACCAGTGAAGGACAGGGGGATTTTGGGGCCAACGTCCTGACTTTC	CATSEGQGDFGANVLTF
-	TRBV10-3	TRBJ2-3	few	TGTGCCATCAGTGAGTCCGAGGGAACGAACACAGATACGCAGTATTTT	CAISESEGTNTDTQYF
TRBD2	TRBV11-3	TRBJ2-2	many	TGTGCCAGCAGCTCCGGACTAGCGGGGGGGAACACCGGGGAGCTGTTTTTT	CASSSGLAGGNTGELFF
-	TRBV5-8	TRBJ2-4	many	TGTGCCAGCAGCTTTGCGAGGGGGGGCAAAAACATTCAGTACTTC	CASSFARGGKNIQYF
-	TRBV10-2	TRBJ2-5	many	TGCGCCAGCTCTCTCAGGCAGGGGTTGAGCGAGACCCAGTACTTC	CASSLRQGLSETQYF
-	TRBV24-1	TRBJ2-2	many	TGTGCCACCAGTGATCCACAGGGAGTATACACCGGGGAGCTGTTTTTT	CATSDPQGVYTGELFF
TRBD1	TRBV12-3/TRBV12-4	TRBJ1-2	many	TGTGCCAGCAGCATGGTGGAGGGGACAGGGTCTTCTTATGGCTACACCTTC	CASSMVEGTGSSYGYTF
-	TRBV19	TRBJ1-1	many	TGTGCCAGTACCCAGCAAGGGATTGGCACTGAAGCTTTCTTT	CASTQQGIGTEAFF
-	TRBV5-4	TRBJ2-7	many	TGTGCCAGCAGCTTTATCGGGAGTTACTCCTACGAGCAGTACTTC	CASSFIGSYSYEQYF
-	TRBV7-6	TRBJ2-2	many	TGTGCCAGCAGCTTAGCTACTCGTAACACCGGGGAGCTGTTTTTT	CASSLATRNTGELFF
-	TRBV7-9	TRBJ2-5	many	TGTGCCAGCAGCTTCCAGGGATCGGGGCAAGAGACCCAGTACTTC	CASSFQGSGQETQYF
TRBD2	TRBV20-1	TRBJ2-1	many	TGCAGTCCGGGACTAGCGGGGAACAATGAGCAGTTCTTC	CSPGLAGNNEQFF
TRBD1	TRBV5-4	TRBJ1-6	-	TGTGCCAGCAGCAGAGGACAGGGGAACAATTCACCCCTCCACTTT	CASSRGQGNNSPLHF
-	TRBV5-1	TRBJ1-3	many	TGCGCCAGCAGCACTACAGCGTACTCTGGAAACACCATATATTTT	CASSTTAYSGNTIYF
-	TRBV5-1	TRBJ1-2	many	TGCGCCAGCAGCTCACAGGGCCGCTATGGCTACACCTTC	CASSSQGRYGYTF
TRBD2	TRBV5-4	TRBJ2-2	-	TGTGCCAGCAGCTTGTCTCCGGGAGGAAGTGCCGGGGAGCTGTTTTTT	CASSLSPGGSAGELFF